The present TCR beta chain was sequenced within a study of radiotherapy plus CTLA-4 blockade in lung cancer. Study details: Patients showed objective responses in approximately 17% of cases and disease control in roughly 30%. General study results and limits: Early blood T cell clone dynamics, with interferon-beta, were reported to best predict response. Blood saw expansion of tumor-derived TCR clones after radiotherapy plus ipilimumab.

About this clone: As yet, its antigen is unknown.

The CDR3 has 15 residues. Trimming shortened V by 3 bases and J by 7 bases, and 18 bases separated the two germline ends. Per the germline V gene, CDR1 is LNHNV and CDR2 is YYDKDF (reference sequence). Ipilimumab CTLA-4 blockade and focal radiation were given to patients with chemo-refractory metastatic non-small-cell lung cancer. TCRdb's copy holds only in-frame clones and misses some; the assay was immunoSEQ multiplex PCR. The profile shows tens of thousands of clones, approximately 75% of them singletons. This chain links TRBV15 with TRBJ1-2, with D possibly being TRBD1 (5 bases). The clonotype was recovered from a human donor with non-small cell lung cancer who had a complete response to radiotherapy plus ipilimumab. The sample consisted of peripheral blood, taken from a patient treated with radiotherapy plus ipilimumab. The CDR3 region is CATSSHYVGGSGYTF. DNA of the CDR3: TGTGCCACCAGCAGCCACTACGTGGGGGGTAGTGGCTACACCTTC.